The next 5 T cell receptor beta chains were all read from a single sample in a study of cytomegalovirus exposure and HLA in healthy donors. Produced via immunoSEQ multiplex PCR; TCRdb's table is partial and in-frame only. The repertoire consists of more than 300,000 clones, with about nine tenths occurring once and the leading ten covering 0.7% to 0.85%. Specimen: PBMCs. These TCRs come from a woman aged 18-29 years in good health and CMV-seronegative.

V is TRBV30 and J is TRBJ2-3; no clear D gene. V was trimmed by 3 bases and J by 6 bases, leaving 19 bases between them. The CDR3 has 15 residues. The germline V gene has CDR1 GTSNPN and CDR2 SVGIG (reference sequence). The chain's CDR3 is CAWSVRGSFGDTQYF. CDR3 nucleotide sequence: TGTGCCTGGAGCGTGAGAGGTAGTTTTGGGGATACGCAGTATTTT.

This clone was found a few times. The J gene is TRBJ1-2, the V gene TRBV28; 8 bases agree with TRBD1. With 2 bases clipped from V and 6 bases from J, the junction kept 2 bases outside the gene matches. The CDR3 covers 13 residues. Germline V lookup: CDR1 MDHEN, CDR2 SYDVKM. CDR3 DNA sequence: TGTGCCAGCAGTTTAGACAGGGGCCATGGCTACACCTTC. Translated: CASSLDRGHGYTF.

The chain uses TRBV2 and TRBJ2-7; TRBD1 aligns across 7 bases. With V trimmed by 4 bases and J by 1 base, 4 bases remained unmatched. This CDR3 is 14 amino acids long. Germline V gene data show CDR1 as SNHLY and CDR2 as FYNNEI. The CDR3 nucleotides read TGTGCCAGCAGTGGACAGGGACCTTCCTACGAGCAGTACTTC. It translates to CASSGQGPSYEQYF.

This clone was seen only a few times. This chain connects TRBV12-5 to TRBJ1-1; no firm D call. The CDR3 loop spans 16 amino acids. The V and J ends lost 1 base and 3 bases respectively, with 15 bases between them. CDR1 is LGHNT, CDR2 FRNRAP, per germline. The CDR3 nucleotides are TGTGCTAGTGGTTTGGGATCTACGGCGGTGGACACTGAAGCTTTCTTT. This encodes CASGLGSTAVDTEAFF. The full variable domain, in which reference TRBV12-5 and TRBJ1-1 provide the parts outside the CDR3, is DARVTQTPRHKVTEMGQEVTMRCQPILGHNTVFWYRQTMMQGLELLAYFRNRAPLDDSGMPKDRFSAEMPDATLATLKIQPSEPRDSAVYFCASGLGSTAVDTEAFFGQGTRLTVV.

V gene TRBV10-2 combines with J gene TRBJ2-7; 8 bases are a match to TRBD2. The CDR3 totals 12 residues. Germline V gene lookup returns CDR1 WSHSY and CDR2 SAAADI. V shed 4 bases, J shed 9 bases, and the junction held 5 bases outside the gene matches. The CDR3 DNA sequence: TGCGCCAGCAGTGTTCGGGAGGGAATGCAGTACTTC. Amino acids: CASSVREGMQYF.